This T cell receptor (beta chain) comes out of a study of control samples from healthy donors and cancer patients. CDR3 length: 15 residues. V lost 5 bases to trimming and J lost 4 bases; unmatched junction nucleotides: 7. The V gene's germline CDR1 is LGHDT and CDR2 YNNKEL (reference sequence). The table came from immunoSEQ multiplex PCR; TCRdb's copy has only in-frame clones and leaves some out. The sample includes some 130,000 clones, over 75% seen only once; the top ten take about 2.5%. The chain carries TRBV3-1 (or the pseudogene TRBV3-2) and TRBJ2-2, with 7 bases aligning to TRBD2. The clonotype originates from a man aged 35-49 years in good health. The specimen sequenced was blood. The CDR3 DNA reads TGTGCCAGCAGCTCAGCGGGGTATGGCACCGGGGAGCTGTTTTTT. Translation gives CASSSAGYGTGELFF.